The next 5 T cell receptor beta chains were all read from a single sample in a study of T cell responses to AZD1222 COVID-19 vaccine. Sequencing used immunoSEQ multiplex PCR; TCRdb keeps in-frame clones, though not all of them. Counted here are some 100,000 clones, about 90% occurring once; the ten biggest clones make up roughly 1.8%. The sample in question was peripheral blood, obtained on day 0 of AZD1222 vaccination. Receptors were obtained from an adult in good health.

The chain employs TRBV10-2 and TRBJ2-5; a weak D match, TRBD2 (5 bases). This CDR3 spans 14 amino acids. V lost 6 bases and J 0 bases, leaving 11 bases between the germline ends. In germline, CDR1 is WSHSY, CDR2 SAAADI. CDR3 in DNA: TGCGCCAGCAGGCAAACTAGGGACCAAGAGACCCAGTACTTC. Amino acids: CASRQTRDQETQYF.

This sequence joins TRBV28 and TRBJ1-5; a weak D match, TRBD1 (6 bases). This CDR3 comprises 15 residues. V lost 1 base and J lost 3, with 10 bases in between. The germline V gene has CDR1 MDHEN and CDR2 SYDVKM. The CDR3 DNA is TGTGCCAGCAGTTTATTCAGGGGACTCAATCAGCCCCAGCATTTT. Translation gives CASSLFRGLNQPQHF.

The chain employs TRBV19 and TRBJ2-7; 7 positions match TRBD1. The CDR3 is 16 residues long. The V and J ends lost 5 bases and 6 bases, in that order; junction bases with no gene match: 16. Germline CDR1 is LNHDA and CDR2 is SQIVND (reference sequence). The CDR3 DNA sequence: TGTGCCAGTAGTCCTCAATCTCAGGGGGTATCTCTCGAGCAGTACTTC. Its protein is CASSPQSQGVSLEQYF.

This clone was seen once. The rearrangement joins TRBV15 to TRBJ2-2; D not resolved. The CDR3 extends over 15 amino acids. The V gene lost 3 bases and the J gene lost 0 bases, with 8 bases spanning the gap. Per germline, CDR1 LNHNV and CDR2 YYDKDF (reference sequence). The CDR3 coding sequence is TGTGCCACCAGCAGGGCTCGGACGAACACCGGGGAGCTGTTTTTT. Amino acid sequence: CATSRARTNTGELFF.

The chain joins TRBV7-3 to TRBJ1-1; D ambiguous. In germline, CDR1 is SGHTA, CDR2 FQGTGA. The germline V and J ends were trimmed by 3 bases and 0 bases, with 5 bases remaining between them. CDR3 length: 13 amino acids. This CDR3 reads CASSFDMNTEAFF. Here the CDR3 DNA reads TGTGCCAGCAGCTTTGACATGAACACTGAAGCTTTCTTT.